Listed here is a single TCR beta chain. No antigen is known for it. An end of the junction differs from the germline gene, which may be a read error. The sample belongs to a study of tumor-infiltrating lymphocytes in primary liver carcinoma. Co-extraction yielded RNA and DNA from around 18-30 mg of unsorted bulk tissue. Patients' primary liver carcinoma was surgically resected. Five separate regions per tumor were sampled. Tumor samples uniformly had over 90% viable tumor cells. The authors made TCR beta cDNA from 400 to 600 ng total RNA with a constant-region primer. TCR beta libraries came from three nested multiplex PCR rounds using slightly modified ARM-PCR. The first two PCR rounds used TRBV1-TRBV30 primers with a Cbeta primer, nine to eleven cycles each. A single record per CDR3 protein comes from TCRdb applying MiXCR to the multiplex PCR reads. Seen here are tens of thousands of distinct CDR3 sequences, roughly 72% observed once, and the top ten hold approximately 19%.

Whole-study findings and limits: Tumor top-250-clone fractions significantly exceeded those of blood (p = 0.039).

The length of the CDR3 is 16 residues. CDR1 is SGHAT and CDR2 is FQNNGV in the germline V gene. The gene calls are TRBV11-2 and TRBJ2-3, with 9 bases that match TRBD2. Sequencing was done on a sample of liver tumor tissue from sampling region 1. Stated subset: tumor region T1, superior pole. The receptor was derived from a man aged 40-55 years with primary liver carcinoma and hepatitis B virus infection. The CDR3, as DNA: TGTGCCAGCAGCTTAGAAGGACTAGCGTGGACAGATACGCAACATTTT. Translation: CASSLEGLAWTDTQHF.